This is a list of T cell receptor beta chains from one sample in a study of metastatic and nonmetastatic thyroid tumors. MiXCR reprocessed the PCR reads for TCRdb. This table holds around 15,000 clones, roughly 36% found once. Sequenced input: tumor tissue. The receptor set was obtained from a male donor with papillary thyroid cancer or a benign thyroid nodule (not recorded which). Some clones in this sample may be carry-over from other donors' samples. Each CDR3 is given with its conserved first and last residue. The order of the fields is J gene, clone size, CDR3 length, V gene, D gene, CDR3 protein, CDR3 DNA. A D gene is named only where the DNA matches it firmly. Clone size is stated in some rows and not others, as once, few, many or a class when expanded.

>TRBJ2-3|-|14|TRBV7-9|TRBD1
CASSLTGVADTQYF
TGTGCCAGCAGTCTGACAGGGGTGGCAGATACTCAGTATTTT
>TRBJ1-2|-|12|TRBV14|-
CASSQDRVRQSF
TGTGCCAGCAGCCAAGATAGGGTCCGCCAGTCCTTC
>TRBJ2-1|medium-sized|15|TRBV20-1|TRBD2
CSAEKAGGPYNEQFF
TGCAGTGCAGAAAAAGCGGGGGGGCCTTACAATGAGCAGTTCTTC
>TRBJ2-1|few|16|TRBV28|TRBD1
CASSLGSGGSYNEQFF
TGTGCCAGCAGTTTAGGGTCAGGGGGATCTTACAATGAGCAGTTCTTC
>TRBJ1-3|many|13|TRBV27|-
CASSKGVGNTIYF
TGTGCCAGCAGTAAGGGGGTAGGAAACACCATATATTTT
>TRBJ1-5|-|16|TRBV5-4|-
CASSFGGGGGNQPQHF
TGTGCCAGCAGCTTTGGTGGGGGTGGGGGTAATCAGCCCCAGCATTTT
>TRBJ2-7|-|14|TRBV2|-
CASSVTGNPYEQYF
TGTGCCAGCAGTGTCACAGGGAACCCCTACGAGCAGTACTTC
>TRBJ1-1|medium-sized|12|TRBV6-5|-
CASSYGDGAAFF
TGTGCCAGCAGTTACGGGGATGGGGCAGCTTTCTTT
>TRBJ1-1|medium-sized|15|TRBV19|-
CASKDSLGVGTEAFF
TGTGCCAGTAAAGACAGTTTGGGCGTTGGCACTGAAGCTTTCTTT
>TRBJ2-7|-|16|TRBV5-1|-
CAGSWGNRYKTYEQYF
TGCGCAGGCAGCTGGGGGAACAGGTACAAAACCTACGAGCAGTACTTC
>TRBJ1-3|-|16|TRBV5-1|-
CASRFGGQSSGNTIYF
TGCGCCAGCAGGTTCGGAGGACAGAGCTCTGGAAACACCATATATTTT
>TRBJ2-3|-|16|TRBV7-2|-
CASSSSVGNNTGTQYF
TGTGCCAGCAGCTCTAGCGTAGGTAATAACACAGGTACGCAGTATTTT
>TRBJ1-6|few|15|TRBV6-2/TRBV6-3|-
CASSFSVQESSPLHF
TGTGCCAGCAGTTTCTCTGTGCAGGAAAGTTCACCCCTCCACTTT
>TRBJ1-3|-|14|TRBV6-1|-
CASDSRGRGDTKYF
TGTGCCAGCGATAGCAGGGGCCGGGGGGACACCAAATATTTT
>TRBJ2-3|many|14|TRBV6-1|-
CAGRVSVSTDTQYF
TGTGCCGGTCGTGTCAGCGTTAGCACAGATACGCAGTATTTT
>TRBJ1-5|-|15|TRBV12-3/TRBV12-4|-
CASKQSWTVNQPQHF
TGTGCCAGCAAACAATCCTGGACAGTGAATCAGCCCCAGCATTTT
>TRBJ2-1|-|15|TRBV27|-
CASSLGQVSYNEQFF
TGTGCCAGCAGTCTCGGACAAGTCTCCTACAATGAGCAGTTCTTC
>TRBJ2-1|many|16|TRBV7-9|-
CASSAPRIPDLGEQFF
TGTGCCAGCAGCGCACCGCGGATCCCCGATTTGGGTGAGCAGTTCTTC
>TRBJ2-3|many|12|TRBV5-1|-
CASRLNTDTQYF
TGCGCCAGCAGACTGAACACAGATACGCAGTATTTT
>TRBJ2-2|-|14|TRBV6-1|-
CASSEVTITGELFF
TGTGCCAGCAGTGAAGTGACTATTACCGGGGAGCTGTTTTTT
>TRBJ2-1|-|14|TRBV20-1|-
CNARLVGSSNEQFF
TGCAATGCTAGATTAGTGGGGTCGTCCAATGAGCAGTTCTTC
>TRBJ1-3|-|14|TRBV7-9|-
CASSFGEAGNTIYF
TGTGCCAGCAGCTTTGGGGAGGCTGGAAACACCATATATTTT
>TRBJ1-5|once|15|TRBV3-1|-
CASSPHAGRGQPQHF
TGTGCCAGCAGCCCACATGCGGGCAGGGGTCAGCCGCAGCATTTT
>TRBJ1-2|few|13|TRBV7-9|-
CASSLVGAHGYTF
TGTGCCAGCAGCTTAGTAGGTGCTCATGGCTACACCTTC
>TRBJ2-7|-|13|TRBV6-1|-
CDSSKGRICEQYF
TGTGACAGCAGTAAAGGGCGGATCTGCGAGCAGTACTTC
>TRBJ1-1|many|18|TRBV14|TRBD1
CASSSIFGQGARNTEAFF
TGTGCCAGCAGCTCAATTTTCGGGCAGGGGGCGAGGAACACTGAAGCTTTCTTT
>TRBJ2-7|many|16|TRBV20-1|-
CSARDSFWDNAYEQYF
TGCAGTGCTAGAGATAGTTTTTGGGACAACGCCTACGAGCAGTACTTC
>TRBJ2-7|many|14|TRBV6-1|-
CASGEDRLSYEQYF
TGTGCCAGCGGTGAGGACCGTTTGTCCTACGAGCAGTACTTC
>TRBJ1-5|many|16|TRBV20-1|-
CSARAPGGGRAEPQHF
TGCAGTGCTAGAGCCCCGGGGGGGGGGAGAGCGGAGCCCCAGCATTTT
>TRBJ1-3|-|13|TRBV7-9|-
CASSLEFGNTIYF
TGTGCCAGCAGCTTGGAGTTTGGAAACACCATATATTTT
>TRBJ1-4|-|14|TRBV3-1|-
CASSPTGQSEKLFF
TGTGCCAGCAGCCCCACAGGGCAATCCGAAAAACTGTTTTTT
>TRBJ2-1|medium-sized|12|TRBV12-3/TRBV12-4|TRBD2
CATLAGIDEQFF
TGTGCCACCCTAGCGGGAATCGATGAGCAGTTCTTC
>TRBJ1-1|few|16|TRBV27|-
CASSSGGRWASTESFF
TGTGCCAGCAGCTCTGGTGGGCGGTGGGCTAGCACTGAATCTTTCTTT
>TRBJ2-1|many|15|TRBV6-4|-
CASSDSSGSYNEQFF
TGTGCCAGCAGTGACTCTAGCGGCTCCTACAATGAGCAGTTCTTC
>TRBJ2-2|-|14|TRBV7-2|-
CASSLGPRAGELFF
TGTGCCAGCAGCTTAGGGCCACGGGCCGGGGAGCTGTTTTTT
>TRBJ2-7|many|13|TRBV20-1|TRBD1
CSASNRGLYEQYF
TGCAGTGCTAGTAACAGGGGGCTGTACGAGCAGTACTTC
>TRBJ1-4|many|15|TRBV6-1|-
CASSQQDGQQQKLFF
TGTGCCAGCAGTCAGCAGGACGGCCAGCAACAAAAACTGTTTTTT
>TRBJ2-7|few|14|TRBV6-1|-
CASSGILGSYEQYF
TGTGCCAGCAGTGGTATACTGGGCTCCTACGAGCAGTACTTC
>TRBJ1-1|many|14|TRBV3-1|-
CASSRGQSNTEAFF
TGTGCCAGCAGCCGAGGACAATCGAACACTGAAGCTTTCTTT
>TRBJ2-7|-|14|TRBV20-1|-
CSATPRDNSYEQYF
TGCAGTGCCACACCCCGGGACAACTCCTACGAGCAGTACTTC
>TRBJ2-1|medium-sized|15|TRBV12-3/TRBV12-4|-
CASSLSGPAYNEQFF
TGTGCCAGCAGTTTATCGGGACCAGCGTACAATGAGCAGTTCTTC
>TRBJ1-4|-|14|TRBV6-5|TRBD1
CARSSTGINEKLFF
TGTGCCAGGAGTTCGACAGGGATTAATGAAAAACTGTTTTTT
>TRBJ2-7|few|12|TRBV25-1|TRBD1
CASRQGIGEQYF
TGTGCCAGCCGACAGGGGATCGGCGAGCAGTACTTC
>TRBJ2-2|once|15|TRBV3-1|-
CASSRRATGAVELFF
TGTGCCAGCAGCCGCCGGGCCACAGGCGCCGTGGAGCTGTTTTTT
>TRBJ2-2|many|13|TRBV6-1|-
CASSAPGTGELFF
TGTGCCAGCAGTGCCCCCGGCACCGGGGAGCTGTTTTTT
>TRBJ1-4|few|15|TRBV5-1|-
CASSLAWGQVEKLFF
TGCGCCAGCAGCTTGGCCTGGGGGCAGGTTGAAAAACTGTTTTTT